This paragraph reports one T cell receptor beta chain. The record originates from a study of blood T cell repertoires in COVID-19. Across the study: Acute-phase and convalescent COVID-19 samples originated in the United States, Italy and Spain.

How the authors handled the data: Estimation of nucleated cell counts was performed using reference gene primer amplification. Only in-frame clones appear in the TCRdb table, and some are missing; sequencing was by immunoSEQ multiplex PCR. D and trimming were read from the DNA, whereas the V and J calls and clone size are those reported in that table. The sample includes approximately 300,000 clones, roughly 86% seen only once; the top ten take approximately 1.8%. The germline CDR1 and CDR2 sequences are SGHAT and FQNNGV. V lost 5 bases and J 7 bases, leaving 18 bases between the germline ends. The CDR3 extends over 14 amino acids.

The sequencing input was peripheral blood. The gene calls are TRBV11-2 and TRBJ2-7; no clear D. The clonotype was recovered from a young woman with COVID-19, enrolled during active disease. CDR3 sequence (DNA): TGTGCCAGCAGCGTCCGGGTCGATGCCCGTGAGCAGTACTTC. It yields the protein CASSVRVDAREQYF.